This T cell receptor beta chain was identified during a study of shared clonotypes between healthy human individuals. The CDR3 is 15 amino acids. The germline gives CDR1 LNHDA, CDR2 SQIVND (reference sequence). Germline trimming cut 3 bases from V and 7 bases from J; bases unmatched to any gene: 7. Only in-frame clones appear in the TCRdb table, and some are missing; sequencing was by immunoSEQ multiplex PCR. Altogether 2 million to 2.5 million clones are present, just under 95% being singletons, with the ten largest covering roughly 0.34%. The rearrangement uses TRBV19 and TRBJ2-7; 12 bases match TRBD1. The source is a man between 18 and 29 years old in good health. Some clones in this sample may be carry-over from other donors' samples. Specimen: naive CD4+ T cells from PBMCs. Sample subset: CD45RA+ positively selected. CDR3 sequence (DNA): TGTGCCAGTAGTATGGTTGGGACAGGGGGCGCAGAGCAGTACTTC. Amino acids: CASSMVGTGGAEQYF.